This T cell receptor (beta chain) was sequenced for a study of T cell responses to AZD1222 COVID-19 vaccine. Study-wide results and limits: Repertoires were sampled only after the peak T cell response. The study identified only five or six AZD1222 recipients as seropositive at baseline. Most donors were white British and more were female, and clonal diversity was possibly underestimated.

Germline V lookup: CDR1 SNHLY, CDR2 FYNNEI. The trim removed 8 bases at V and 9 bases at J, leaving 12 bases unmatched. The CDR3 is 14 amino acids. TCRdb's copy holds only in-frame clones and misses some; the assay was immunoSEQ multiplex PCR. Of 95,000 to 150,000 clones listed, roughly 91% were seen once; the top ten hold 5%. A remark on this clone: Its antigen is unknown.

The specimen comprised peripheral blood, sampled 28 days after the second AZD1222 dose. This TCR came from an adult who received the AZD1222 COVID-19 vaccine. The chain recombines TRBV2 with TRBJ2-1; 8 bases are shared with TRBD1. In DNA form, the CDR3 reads TGTGCCAGCGAACAGACAGGGGCTGTCGGTGAGCAGTTCTTC. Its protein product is CASEQTGAVGEQFF. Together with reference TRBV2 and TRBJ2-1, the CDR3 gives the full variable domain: EPEVTQTPSHQVTQMGQEVILRCVPISNHLYFYWYRQILGQKVEFLVSFYNNEISEKSEIFDDQFSVERPDGSNFTLKIRSTKLEDSAMYFCASEQTGAVGEQFFGPGTRLTVL.